This T cell receptor beta chain was sequenced for a study of blood T cell repertoires in COVID-19. Study at large: Nucleic acid was either cDNA or gDNA, and it came from T cells, B-cell-depleted T cells, or PBMCs.

Germline V gives CDR1 MNHEY, CDR2 SVGEGT. This CDR3 contains 15 residues. Trimming cost V 2 bases and J 3 bases; bases outside gene matches: 4. In Seattle, patients joined the study during active infection and were tracked longitudinally. Original data processing: Reference gene primer amplification gave nucleated cell count estimates. Some clones are missing from TCRdb's copy, which holds only in-frame ones; the method was immunoSEQ multiplex PCR. The V and J calls and clone size are taken from that table; D and trimming were inferred from the DNA. The data show around 310,000 clones, with around 89% seen just once and around 0.96% held by the top ten.

The rearrangement links TRBV6-2 or TRBV6-3 to TRBJ2-7; 10 nucleotides align to TRBD2. Input material: peripheral blood. This TCR was sampled from a middle-aged woman with COVID-19, enrolled during active disease. For the CDR3, the DNA is TGTGCCAGCAGTTACCTACTAGCGGGACGCTACGAGCAGTACTTC. It encodes CASSYLLAGRYEQYF.